These 25 T cell receptor beta chains came from one sample sequenced in a study of Graves' ophthalmopathy and Graves' hyperthyroidism (dated by TCRdb to about 2018). Sequencing instrument: Illumina HiSeq 2000. For repertoire sequencing, the TCR beta CDR3 regions were amplified from RNA transcripts. The first round was an RT-PCR using HTBI primers with the Qiagen OneStep RT-PCR kit, and this first round was followed by a second-round multiplex PCR, then size selection and purification. Using fastp at Q25 and MiXCR, TCRdb reprocessed the public reads and kept productive beta chains. Merged by CDR3 protein, the rows form single entries marked with the most common genes and DNA. The sample yields a few hundred thousand distinct CDR3 sequences; under 25% were counted once. The top ten hold around 3.1% of the sample. The specimen was peripheral blood. All receptors come from a woman under 30 with stable Graves' hyperthyroidism. Donor details come from another sample of the same person, matched by shared clones.

Many counts were recorded for this clonotype. The V gene is TRBV19, the J gene TRBJ1-1; D gene ambiguous. The CDR3 loop spans 12 amino acids. Germline V gene lookup returns CDR1 LNHDA and CDR2 SQIVND (reference sequence). The V end lost 8 bases, the J end lost 1 base, and 8 bases lay between the germline ends. CDR3 sequence reads: CASAGWNTEAFF. CDR3 nucleotides: TGTGCCAGTGCCGGGTGGAACACTGAAGCTTTCTTT.

V usage is TRBV20-1 and J usage is TRBJ2-7; 8 bases agree with TRBD1. CDR1 is DFQATT and CDR2 is SNEGSKA in the germline V gene (reference sequence). Losses at the gene ends were 3 bases for V and 2 bases for J; bases not matched to a gene: 6. The length of the CDR3 is 14 residues. Here the CDR3 reads CSASMDRVPYEQYF. CDR3 in DNA: TGCAGTGCTAGCATGGACAGGGTCCCCTACGAGCAGTACTTC.

This clonotype occurred many times. The chain joins TRBV6-5 to TRBJ2-5; possible D gene TRBD2, 6 bases. V gave up 0 bases and J gave up 7 bases, with 9 bases separating them. This CDR3 spans 13 amino acids. Germline lookup yields CDR1 MNHEY and CDR2 SVGAGI. CDR3 region: CASSYSVGGTQYF. CDR3 bases: TGTGCCAGCAGTTACTCCGTCGGGGGGACCCAGTACTTC.

This clonotype was counted many times. CDR3: CASSPGRNTKTQYF. CDR3 coding DNA: TGTGCCAGCTCACCCGGACGCAATACGAAGACCCAGTACTTC. The chain links TRBV18 to TRBJ2-5; D remains ambiguous. The V end lost 3 bases, the J end lost 6 bases, and 14 bases lay between the germline ends. There are 14 residues in the CDR3. Germline-derived CDR1 and CDR2 are KGHSH and LQKENI.

This clonotype was recorded at least ten times. This chain connects TRBV7-8 to TRBJ2-5, with TRBD2 identical over 9 bases. This CDR3 region has 16 residues. The germline V gene has CDR1 SGHVS and CDR2 FQNEAQ. J was trimmed by 1 base and V by 2 bases; bases with no gene match: 5. CDR3 region: CASSLPLAGTQETQYF. The CDR3, as DNA: TGTGCCAGCAGCTTACCTCTAGCGGGGACCCAAGAGACCCAGTACTTC.

This clonotype was recorded a few times. CDR3 region: CSADRVSGANVLTF. The CDR3 region has the DNA TGCAGTGCCGACAGAGTCTCTGGGGCCAACGTCCTGACTTTC. The chain links TRBV20-1 to TRBJ2-6, with D perhaps matching TRBD1 (5 bases). The germline V gene has CDR1 DFQATT and CDR2 SNEGSKA (reference sequence). The CDR3 is made up of 14 amino acids. V dropped 6 bases and J dropped 0 bases, with 9 bases sitting between them.

This chain connects TRBV6-2 or TRBV6-3 to TRBJ2-5; either TRBD1 or TRBD2 may supply D (5 bases each). The V and J ends lost 2 bases and 6 bases respectively, with 22 bases between them. In germline, CDR1 is MNHEY, CDR2 SVGEGT. CDR3 length equals 17 residues. CDR3 residues: CASSYILGAGIGKTQYF. In nucleotides, the CDR3 is TGTGCCAGCAGTTACATTCTCGGGGCAGGGATCGGGAAGACCCAGTACTTC.

This clonotype was counted at least ten times. The DNA of the CDR3 is TGTGCCAGCAGACAGACAGGGAGGAGGACGATTAACACTGAAGCTTTCTTT. Its translation: CASRQTGRRTINTEAFF. V usage is TRBV28 and J usage is TRBJ1-1; TRBD1 aligns across 7 bases. Germline V lookup: CDR1 MDHEN, CDR2 SYDVKM. The CDR3 runs to 17 residues. J was trimmed by 2 bases and V by 6 bases; bases with no gene match: 15.

DNA of the CDR3: TGTGCCAGCAGGGTAGCGGGAAAGAGCGCCTACGAGCAGTACTTC. This sequence encodes CASRVAGKSAYEQYF. The chain is built from TRBV28 and TRBJ2-7; 8 positions match TRBD2. This CDR3 is built from 15 residues. J gave up 2 bases and V 6 bases, and 9 bases lay outside the gene matches. Per the germline V gene, CDR1 is MDHEN and CDR2 is SYDVKM.

This clonotype was seen repeatedly, ten times or more. The J gene is TRBJ2-5, the V gene TRBV12-5; 8 nucleotides align to TRBD1. From germline, CDR1 is LGHNT and CDR2 FRNRAP. V lost 5 bases, J lost 3 bases, and 2 bases stayed unmatched. CDR3 length: 13 residues. CDR3 sequence: CASGKQGEETQYF. CDR3 in DNA: TGTGCTAGTGGTAAACAGGGGGAAGAGACCCAGTACTTC. Complete variable domain (other parts from reference TRBV12-5 and TRBJ2-5): DARVTQTPRHKVTEMGQEVTMRCQPILGHNTVFWYRQTMMQGLELLAYFRNRAPLDDSGMPKDRFSAEMPDATLATLKIQPSEPRDSAVYFCASGKQGEETQYFGPGTRLLVL.

In this sample, this clonotype turned up many times. This rearrangement joins TRBV12-3 or TRBV12-4 to TRBJ2-7, with D perhaps TRBD2 (6 bases). The CDR3 has 11 residues. V lost 5 bases and J lost 9, with 11 bases in between. CDR3 nucleotides: TGTGCCAGCAGTACAAAGGGAGGGCAGTACTTC. Amino acids: CASSTKGGQYF.

The rearrangement uses TRBV20-1 and TRBJ1-5, with D unclear. The germline V gene encodes CDR1 DFQATT and CDR2 SNEGSKA (reference sequence). V was trimmed by 0 bases and J by 0 bases, leaving 9 bases between them. This CDR3 has 15 amino acids. The DNA for the CDR3 is TGCAGTGCTAGAGAAACACGTTATAGCAATCAGCCCCAGCATTTT. As protein: CSARETRYSNQPQHF.

The sample holds a few counts of this clonotype. At one of its ends the junction is not consistent with the germline gene, which may arise from a read error. The V and J genes are TRBV6-1 and TRBJ2-7, with 13 bases that match TRBD2. The CDR3 runs to 14 residues. Per the germline V gene, CDR1 is MNHNS and CDR2 is SASEGT. The CDR3 region has the DNA TGTGCCACCAGTGTCGGGACTAGCGGGACCGAGCAGTACTTC. Protein product: CATSVGTSGTEQYF.

This clonotype was seen many times. V gene TRBV5-1 combines with J gene TRBJ1-3, with no clear D. Between the trimmed V and J ends, which lost 5 bases and 0 bases, there was a span of 9 bases. Germline CDR1 is SGHRS and CDR2 is YFSETQ. The CDR3 is 14 residues long. This CDR3 is CASSGGSSGNTIYF. The DNA of the CDR3 is TGCGCCAGCAGTGGCGGCAGCTCTGGAAACACCATATATTTT.

This clonotype has a count of ten or more. The CDR3 reads CASSTGTALYEQYF. The DNA for the CDR3 is TGTGCCAGCTCAACCGGGACAGCCCTCTACGAGCAGTACTTC. This sequence joins TRBV27 and TRBJ2-7; 7 bases are shared with TRBD1. Germline V lookup: CDR1 MNHEY, CDR2 SMNVEV (reference sequence). This CDR3 region has 14 residues. V gave up 8 bases and J gave up 3 bases; unmatched junction bases: 10.

This clonotype was recorded at least ten times. Since no conserved phenylalanine or tryptophan closes the CDR3, a read error is the likely cause. This chain uses TRBV27 with TRBJ2-5, with D possibly being TRBD1 (6 bases). The CDR3 extends over 15 amino acids. The germline CDR1 and CDR2 sequences are MNHEY and SMNVEV (reference sequence). V lost 2 bases and J 5 bases, leaving 15 bases between the germline ends. DNA of the CDR3: TGTGCCAGCAGTTTAGAGGCAGGGGTGTGGGAGACCCAGTACTCC. Translation: CASSLEAGVWETQYS.

This clonotype came up many times. The rearrangement links TRBV7-9 to TRBJ1-2; perhaps TRBD1 as D (5 bases). V lost 2 bases and J lost 4, with 14 bases in between. Germline lookup yields CDR1 SEHNR and CDR2 FQNEAQ (reference sequence). CDR3 size: 15 residues. The CDR3 DNA reads TGTGCCAGCAGCTTAATTTCACAGGCTGCCTATGGCTACACCTTC. Translating gives CASSLISQAAYGYTF.

This clonotype appeared many times. The chain uses TRBV12-3 or TRBV12-4 and TRBJ2-7; no definite D call. The CDR3 loop spans 12 amino acids. The V end was cut by 2 bases, the J end by 3 bases, with 5 bases between. CDR3 loop: CASSLNIYEQYF. The DNA for the CDR3 is TGTGCCAGCAGTTTAAATATCTACGAGCAGTACTTC.

The sample holds many counts of this clonotype. The chain combines TRBV10-1 with TRBJ2-7; D perhaps matches TRBD1 (6 bases). Germline CDR1 and CDR2: WNHNN and SYGVQD (reference sequence). This CDR3 is 13 amino acids long. Trimming cost V 4 bases and J 5 bases, with 12 bases left between them. The DNA for the CDR3 is TGCGCCAGCAGTGGGGGGACAAGAGACGAGCAGTACTTC. Protein: CASSGGTRDEQYF.

In this sample, this clonotype turned up many times. This chain uses TRBV6-1 with TRBJ2-7; 14 bases map to TRBD2. Germline CDR1 reads MNHNS; CDR2 reads SASEGT. V dropped 6 bases and J dropped 10; count of bases not matched to a gene: 8. There are 14 residues in the CDR3. DNA of the CDR3: TGTGCCAGCAGAGACGGACTAGCGGGAGGTGTCCAGTACTTC. This gives the protein CASRDGLAGGVQYF.

This clonotype was counted many times. V is TRBV4-1 and J is TRBJ2-7, with no clear D. V was trimmed by 4 bases and J by 5 bases, leaving 6 bases between them. The CDR3 sequence is 11 residues long. Germline V gene lookup returns CDR1 MGHRA and CDR2 YSYEKL. CDR3 sequence reads: CASSLLNEQYF. The CDR3 DNA is TGCGCCAGCAGCCTACTTAACGAGCAGTACTTC.

This clonotype was seen at least ten times. The chain links TRBV7-8 to TRBJ2-7; D is unclear. CDR1 is SGHVS, CDR2 FQNEAQ, per germline. Trimming took 1 base from V and 0 from J, leaving 13 bases between them. The CDR3 is 16 residues long. This CDR3 is CASSLVKGRSSYEQYF. The CDR3 DNA reads as TGTGCCAGCAGCTTAGTTAAGGGTCGAAGCTCCTACGAGCAGTACTTC. The full variable domain, with the rest looked up from reference TRBV7-8 and TRBJ2-7, is GAGVSQSPRYKVAKRGQDVALRCDPISGHVSLFWYQQALGQGPEFLTYFQNEAQLDKSGLPSDRFFAERPEGSVSTLKIQRTQQEDSAVYLCASSLVKGRSSYEQYFGPGTRLTVT.

The chain joins TRBV6-1 to TRBJ2-2; TRBD1 is a possible D gene (6 bases). The CDR3 has 15 residues. Germline V gene sequence: CDR1 MNHNS, CDR2 SASEGT. V was cut by 4 bases and J by 3 bases, with 12 bases left in between. CDR3: CASSVEQGYTGELFF. In DNA form, the CDR3 reads TGTGCCAGCAGTGTAGAACAGGGTTACACCGGGGAGCTGTTTTTT.

This clonotype was seen a few times. The chain is built from TRBV24-1 and TRBJ2-7, with 8 bases identical to TRBD2. This CDR3 region has 15 residues. In germline, CDR1 is KGHDR, CDR2 SFDVKD. J was trimmed by 5 bases and V by 1 base; bases with no gene match: 6. The CDR3 DNA reads TGTGCCACCAGTGATTTCTCGAGCGGGAGAAACGAGCAGTACTTC. Translated: CATSDFSSGRNEQYF.

A few counts support this clonotype. The chain carries TRBV11-2 and TRBJ2-7; TRBD1 is a possible D gene (6 bases). Germline V lookup: CDR1 SGHAT, CDR2 FQNNGV. V gave up 0 bases and J gave up 3 bases, with 18 bases separating them. This CDR3 comprises 17 residues. In DNA, the CDR3 is TGTGCCAGCAGCTTAGATTCGACCGGGACATCTTACTACGAGCAGTACTTC. It is translated as CASSLDSTGTSYYEQYF.